A single sample gave rise to the 7 T cell receptor beta chains below, sequenced in a study of blood T cells in healthy people across ages. The second PCR ran roughly 6 to 12 cycles with a sample-barcoded 5' primer and J-beta primers. TCRdb fed the 5' RACE reads into MiXCR, producing one record per CDR3 protein. The sample gives approximately 400,000 distinct CDR3 sequences, approximately 47% of which show up once; 51% is in the top ten. Material for sequencing was blood. Receptor source: a man in his fifties or sixties in good health.

The chain is built from TRBV29-1 and TRBJ2-7, with D hard to call. The ends were cut back, 7 bases at V and 0 bases at J, with 10 bases in the middle. This CDR3 region has 12 residues. The germline V gene encodes CDR1 SQVTM and CDR2 ANQGSEA. CDR3 DNA sequence: TGCAGCGCCCAAAGGAGCTCCTACGAGCAGTACTTC. This sequence encodes CSAQRSSYEQYF.

Worth noting for this clonotype: One end of the junction varies from germline; a read error may be responsible. The chain has TRBV4-2 and TRBJ2-1, with a possible D match to TRBD2 (6 bases). The CDR3 spans 17 residues. Germline CDR1 reads LGHNA; CDR2 reads YNFKEQ. CDR3 sequence reads: CTSSQDTRREAYNEQFF. As DNA, the CDR3 is TGTACCAGCAGCCAAGATACTCGGCGGGAAGCCTACAATGAGCAGTTCTTC.

The chain recombines TRBV5-1 with TRBJ2-7; tentatively, D is TRBD1 or TRBD2 (5 bases each). Per the germline V gene, CDR1 is SGHRS and CDR2 is YFSETQ. The V and J ends lost 2 bases and 1 base respectively, with 10 bases between them. The CDR3 is 14 residues long. CDR3 loop: CASSFRDESYEQYF. The CDR3, as DNA: TGCGCCAGCAGCTTCCGGGACGAGTCCTACGAGCAGTACTTC.

Only a few counts were recorded for this clonotype. This chain links TRBV5-1 with TRBJ1-2; D not resolved. Trimming cost V 4 bases and J 2 bases, with 18 bases left between them. This CDR3 is built from 16 residues. Germline V gene lookup returns CDR1 SGHRS and CDR2 YFSETQ. CDR3 in amino acids: CASSPGDVGVNYGYTF. For the CDR3, the DNA is TGCGCCAGCAGCCCGGGTGACGTCGGGGTCAACTATGGCTACACCTTC.

This clonotype was observed many times. This chain uses TRBV7-2 with TRBJ2-3; no clear D. Trimming stripped 1 base from V and 4 bases from J, with 9 bases between. The CDR3 has 14 amino acids. Germline lookup yields CDR1 SGHTA and CDR2 FQGNSA. CDR3 nucleotides: TGTGCCAGCAGCTTAGATTCTCCCGCAGATACGCAGTATTTT. It specifies CASSLDSPADTQYF.

The chain uses TRBV10-3 and TRBJ1-6, with 8 bases that match TRBD1. This CDR3 spans 13 amino acids. V was clipped by 6 bases and J by 10 bases; unmatched bases: 5. Germline CDR1 ENHRY, CDR2 SYGVKD. The CDR3 sequence: CAIRTTGDSPLHF. The CDR3 nucleotides are TGTGCCATCAGGACGACAGGGGACTCACCCCTCCACTTT.

This clonotype has a handful of counts. CDR3 nucleotide sequence: TGCGCCAGCAGCATCCTGGGGGGCAAAGGCAATGAGCAGTTCTTC. It specifies CASSILGGKGNEQFF. V usage is TRBV5-1 and J usage is TRBJ2-1; D may correspond to TRBD1 or TRBD2 (6 bases each). The germline gives CDR1 SGHRS, CDR2 YFSETQ. The V gene lost 4 bases and the J gene lost 6 bases, with 17 bases spanning the gap. The CDR3 totals 15 residues.